What follows are 27 T cell receptor beta chains derived from one specimen sequenced in a study of blood T cell repertoires in COVID-19. Repertoires were generated with immunoSEQ multiplex PCR, while TCRdb's copy carries only in-frame clones and drops some. The sample has roughly 63,000 clones; about nine tenths are singletons. The specimen sequenced was peripheral blood. The receptor source for this set is a man between 60 and 75 years old with acute or convalescent COVID-19.

The chain recombines TRBV2 with TRBJ2-5; 11 positions agree with TRBD1. This CDR3 is built from 15 residues. Germline V lookup: CDR1 SNHLY, CDR2 FYNNEI. The ends lost 6 bases at V and 5 bases at J; junction bases unmatched: 8. The chain's CDR3 is CASRPGTGGTETQYF. The CDR3 bases are TGTGCCAGCAGACCCGGGACAGGGGGGACGGAGACCCAGTACTTC.

This chain connects TRBV7-2 to TRBJ1-3; D may be TRBD1 (5 bases). Per the germline V gene, CDR1 is SGHTA and CDR2 is FQGNSA. Trimming shortened V by 5 bases and J by 7 bases, and 15 bases separated the two germline ends. The CDR3 totals 14 residues. The CDR3 DNA follows: TGTGCCAGCAGCGGGACTGTGGTACCCAACACCATATATTTT. The encoded protein is CASSGTVVPNTIYF.

This clone is a singleton in its sample. The gene calls are TRBV4-1 and TRBJ1-2; 7 bases line up with TRBD1. The CDR3 totals 13 residues. Looked up from germline, CDR1 is MGHRA and CDR2 is YSYEKL. V lost 1 base and J lost 6; bases outside the gene matches: 2. CDR3 loop: CASSQGQGNGYTF. DNA for the CDR3: TGCGCCAGCAGCCAAGGACAGGGCAATGGCTACACCTTC.

The chain uses TRBV28 and TRBJ1-3; D call uncertain. Germline CDR1 MDHEN, CDR2 SYDVKM. V was shortened by 6 bases and J by 3 bases, with 18 bases between the two germline ends. The CDR3 loop spans 16 amino acids. CDR3 amino acids: CASSYQILPSGNTIYF. As DNA, the CDR3 is TGTGCCAGCAGCTATCAGATTTTACCTAGTGGAAACACCATATATTTT.

This clone was counted a single time. The chain employs TRBV2 and TRBJ2-5; 9 nucleotides align to TRBD1. From germline, CDR1 is SNHLY and CDR2 FYNNEI. This CDR3 has 15 amino acids. The ends lost 1 base at V and 2 bases at J; junction bases unmatched: 2. The CDR3 DNA sequence: TGTGCCAGCAGTGAAGACAGGGGGCGGCAAGAGACCCAGTACTTC. Translated, it gives CASSEDRGRQETQYF.

V usage is TRBV30 and J usage is TRBJ2-3; tentative D call: TRBD2 (6 bases). Germline CDR1 is GTSNPN and CDR2 is SVGIG (reference sequence). Trimming pared 8 bases from V and 5 bases from J, leaving 26 bases between. The CDR3 contains 16 residues. The CDR3 region is CAGKPSGGNRIDTQYF. CDR3 sequence (DNA): TGTGCCGGGAAACCTTCAGGCGGGAATCGGATAGATACGCAGTATTTT.

The CDR3 is CSASPGSYEQYF. The DNA for the CDR3 is TGCAGTGCTAGTCCGGGCTCCTACGAGCAGTACTTC. V gene TRBV20-1 combines with J gene TRBJ2-7; D not certain. The length of the CDR3 is 12 residues. CDR1 and CDR2 (germline): DFQATT, SNEGSKA (reference sequence). V was clipped by 3 bases and J by 0 bases, with 6 bases between them.

This clone was seen just once. The J gene is TRBJ1-5, the V gene TRBV7-6; D is possibly TRBD1 (5 bases). Looked up from germline, CDR1 is SGHVS and CDR2 is FNYEAQ. This CDR3 region has 15 residues. The V and J ends lost 1 base and 4 bases respectively, with 11 bases between them. The CDR3 nucleotides read TGTGCCAGCAGCTTAGGTAGGGGCCATAATCAGCCCCAGCATTTT. This codes for CASSLGRGHNQPQHF.

V usage is TRBV27 and J usage is TRBJ2-1; 8 bases map to TRBD1. The CDR3 length is 15 residues. Germline V gene sequence: CDR1 MNHEY, CDR2 SMNVEV (reference sequence). After removal of 5 bases from V and 5 bases from J, the junction contained 8 bases not matched to a gene. DNA for the CDR3: TGTGCCAGCAGTCCCCGGGCAGGGGGCCACAATGAGCAGTTCTTC. It encodes CASSPRAGGHNEQFF.

The chain carries TRBV30 and TRBJ2-7, with TRBD1 identical over 7 bases. The CDR3 sequence is 12 residues long. V trimming: 4 bases; J trimming: 7 bases; junction bases outside the gene matches: 7. CDR1 and CDR2 from the germline V gene are GTSNPN and SVGIG (reference sequence). Here the CDR3 reads CAWTPGGKEQYF. DNA of the CDR3: TGTGCCTGGACCCCAGGGGGAAAGGAGCAGTACTTC.

The chain couples TRBV6-6 to TRBJ1-1; TRBD1 aligns across 9 bases. The CDR3 has 14 residues. From germline, CDR1 is MNHNY and CDR2 SVGAGI (reference sequence). J was trimmed by 5 bases and V by 5 bases; bases with no gene match: 6. In nucleotides, the CDR3 is TGTGCCAGCAGTGCACCGGGACAGGGAACTGAAGCTTTCTTT. Amino acids: CASSAPGQGTEAFF.

This clone appeared a single time. The rearrangement uses TRBV30 and TRBJ2-7; the match to TRBD1 covers 8 bases. The CDR3 is 13 residues long. The V gene's germline CDR1 is GTSNPN and CDR2 SVGIG (reference sequence). V trimming: 7 bases; J trimming: 2 bases; junction bases outside the gene matches: 7. CDR3 in DNA: TGTGCCTTGACAGGGGTAGGTCCCTACGAGCAGTACTTC. Amino acids: CALTGVGPYEQYF.

This rearrangement joins TRBV27 to TRBJ2-1, with 8 bases aligning to TRBD2. Looked up from germline, CDR1 is MNHEY and CDR2 is SMNVEV (reference sequence). The CDR3 spans 15 residues. V lost 7 bases to trimming and J lost 6 bases; unmatched junction nucleotides: 11. CDR3 bases: TGTGCCAGCACCTCCGGGCGAGCGGGAGCCAATGAGCAGTTCTTC. Translated: CASTSGRAGANEQFF.

V usage is TRBV19 and J usage is TRBJ1-3; TRBD1 agrees at 7 bases. CDR3 size: 19 residues. After removal of 2 bases from V and 4 bases from J, the junction contained 17 bases not matched to a gene. CDR1 and CDR2 (germline): LNHDA, SQIVND (reference sequence). CDR3 DNA: TGTGCCAGTAGTATACAGGGACAGCCCGAAGAGGGACCCGGAAACACCATATATTTT. Amino acid sequence: CASSIQGQPEEGPGNTIYF.

The chain employs TRBV29-1 and TRBJ1-1; the match to TRBD1 covers 7 bases. Germline trimming cut 7 bases from V and 3 bases from J; bases unmatched to any gene: 11. The CDR3 length is 14 residues. Germline V gene lookup returns CDR1 SQVTM and CDR2 ANQGSEA. The CDR3 spells CSASHRGLDTEAFF. Written as DNA, the CDR3 is TGCAGCGCGAGCCACAGGGGTCTGGACACTGAAGCTTTCTTT.

The genes are TRBV6-2 or TRBV6-3 and TRBJ2-1; 8 bases are shared with TRBD2. Trimming at V came to 2 bases and at J to 0 bases, leaving 9 bases not matched to a gene. Germline CDR1 MNHEY, CDR2 SVGEGT. The CDR3 is 18 amino acids. The CDR3 is CASSYGGTRGLSYNEQFF. CDR3 sequence (DNA): TGTGCCAGCAGTTACGGCGGGACTAGGGGCCTCTCCTACAATGAGCAGTTCTTC.

The J gene is TRBJ2-7, the V gene TRBV28, with TRBD1 matching over 11 bases. The CDR3 runs to 14 residues. V shed 4 bases and J 3 bases; nucleotides not matched to a gene: 2. Germline loops: CDR1 MDHEN, CDR2 SYDVKM. CDR3 DNA sequence: TGTGCCAGCAGTTGGACAGGGGGCGACTACGAGCAGTACTTC. Translation gives CASSWTGGDYEQYF. Full variable domain (remainder filled in from reference TRBV28 and TRBJ2-7): DVKVTQSSRYLVKRTGEKVFLECVQDMDHENMFWYRQDPGLGLRLIYFSYDVKMKEKGDIPEGYSVSREKKERFSLILESASTNQTSMYLCASSWTGGDYEQYFGPGTRLTVT.

V is TRBV6-2 or TRBV6-3 and J is TRBJ2-7; 10 bases are a match to TRBD2. J gave up 1 base and V 0 bases, and 15 bases lay outside the gene matches. CDR1 is MNHEY, CDR2 SVGEGT, per germline. The CDR3 is 20 amino acids. CDR3 sequence reads: CASSYSGRAGGPYVSYEQYF. The CDR3 DNA reads TGTGCCAGCAGTTACTCGGGCCGAGCGGGAGGGCCTTATGTATCCTACGAGCAGTACTTC.

The genes are TRBV27 and TRBJ2-2; a weak D match, TRBD1 (6 bases). V was shortened by 5 bases and J by 7 bases, with 17 bases between the two germline ends. This CDR3 is 15 amino acids long. The germline V gene has CDR1 MNHEY and CDR2 SMNVEV (reference sequence). The CDR3 region is CASSPTNRVSGELFF. The DNA for the CDR3 is TGTGCCAGCAGTCCCACAAACAGGGTTAGCGGGGAGCTGTTTTTT.

The rearrangement joins TRBV10-3 to TRBJ2-7, with D possibly being TRBD1 (5 bases). The CDR3 runs 14 residues. V lost 1 base to trimming and J lost 0 bases, with 7 bases between them. Germline CDR1 ENHRY, CDR2 SYGVKD. CDR3 amino acids: CAISEYRSSYEQYF. The CDR3 coding sequence is TGTGCCATCAGTGAGTACAGGAGCTCCTACGAGCAGTACTTC.

This chain links TRBV6-1 with TRBJ2-5; 11 nucleotides line up with TRBD1. The length of the CDR3 is 16 residues. Germline V gene data show CDR1 as MNHNS and CDR2 as SASEGT. Trimming cost V 4 bases and J 5 bases; bases outside gene matches: 9. The CDR3, as DNA: TGTGCCAGCAGTGTAGGACAGGGGGCGAGAGGGGAGACCCAGTACTTC. It codes for CASSVGQGARGETQYF.

The CDR3 spells CASSFPGGNQETQYF. The CDR3 nucleotides are TGCGCCAGCAGCTTTCCAGGGGGCAACCAAGAGACCCAGTACTTC. The chain has TRBV5-1 and TRBJ2-5; 8 nucleotides agree with TRBD1. The CDR3 loop spans 15 amino acids. The V gene's germline CDR1 is SGHRS and CDR2 YFSETQ. The V gene end was trimmed by 2 bases and the J gene end by 0 bases; junction bases not matched to a gene: 3.

The gene calls are TRBV27 and TRBJ2-7; 8 bases fit TRBD1. The CDR3 contains 16 residues. Unmatched junction bases numbered 10, after V lost 1 base and J lost 5 bases. Looked up from germline, CDR1 is MNHEY and CDR2 is SMNVEV (reference sequence). CDR3 nucleotide sequence: TGTGCCAGCAGTTTATACAGGGCAGGGGGCTACGACGAGCAGTACTTC. As protein: CASSLYRAGGYDEQYF.

V and J are TRBV27 and TRBJ1-1; 9 bases are a match to TRBD1. The germline V gene has CDR1 MNHEY and CDR2 SMNVEV (reference sequence). The CDR3 loop spans 16 amino acids. Trimming took 5 bases from V and 4 from J; bases not matched to a gene: 11. The CDR3 nucleotides are TGTGCCAGCAGTGCCGGGACAGGGCGAACGGGCACTGAAGCTTTCTTT. Translation: CASSAGTGRTGTEAFF.

The V and J genes are TRBV11-2 and TRBJ2-1, with D perhaps matching TRBD1 (5 bases). Per the germline V gene, CDR1 is SGHAT and CDR2 is FQNNGV. This CDR3 has 16 amino acids. Trimming shortened V by 3 bases and J by 6 bases, and 18 bases separated the two germline ends. The DNA of the CDR3 is TGTGCCAGCAGCTTCAACTGGCTAGGGGTCGCCAATGAGCAGTTCTTC. This sequence encodes CASSFNWLGVANEQFF. Drawing the rest from reference TRBV11-2 and TRBJ2-1, the complete variable domain is EAGVAQSPRYKIIEKRQSVAFWCNPISGHATLYWYQQILGQGPKLLIQFQNNGVVDDSQLPKDRFSAERLKGVDSTLKIQPAKLEDSAVYLCASSFNWLGVANEQFFGPGTRLTVL.

The chain carries TRBV5-6 and TRBJ1-5; D may be TRBD1 (6 bases). Trimming pared 2 bases from V and 6 bases from J, leaving 9 bases between. The CDR3 sequence is 13 residues long. Looked up from germline, CDR1 is SGHDT and CDR2 is YYEEEE. CDR3 bases: TGTGCCAGCAGCTTACAGGGAATTCAGCCCCAGCATTTT. Translated, it gives CASSLQGIQPQHF.

This chain's CDR3 is CASSQGAGLVHEQYF. The CDR3, as DNA: TGTGCCAGCAGCCAAGGGGCAGGATTGGTCCACGAGCAGTACTTC. The chain uses TRBV3-1 (or the pseudogene TRBV3-2) and TRBJ2-7, with D hard to call. Germline V CDR1 and CDR2: LGHDT, YNNKEL (reference sequence). V lost 1 base to trimming and J lost 5 bases, with 15 bases between them. The CDR3 is 15 amino acids.